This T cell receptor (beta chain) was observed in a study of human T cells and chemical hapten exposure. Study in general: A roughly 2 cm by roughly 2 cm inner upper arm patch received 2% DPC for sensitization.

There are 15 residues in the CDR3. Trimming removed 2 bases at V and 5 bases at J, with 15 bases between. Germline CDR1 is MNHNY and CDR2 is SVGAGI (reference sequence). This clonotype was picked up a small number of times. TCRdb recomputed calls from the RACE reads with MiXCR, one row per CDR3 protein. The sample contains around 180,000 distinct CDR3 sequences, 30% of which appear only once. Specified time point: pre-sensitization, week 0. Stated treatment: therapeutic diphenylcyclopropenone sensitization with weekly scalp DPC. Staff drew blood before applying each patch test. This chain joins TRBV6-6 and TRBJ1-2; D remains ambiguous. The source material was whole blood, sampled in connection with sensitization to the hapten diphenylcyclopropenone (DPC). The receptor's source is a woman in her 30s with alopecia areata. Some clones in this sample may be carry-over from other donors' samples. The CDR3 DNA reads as TGTGCCAGCAGTTACCCCTCCATTTCTCCTTATGGCTACACCTTC. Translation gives CASSYPSISPYGYTF.